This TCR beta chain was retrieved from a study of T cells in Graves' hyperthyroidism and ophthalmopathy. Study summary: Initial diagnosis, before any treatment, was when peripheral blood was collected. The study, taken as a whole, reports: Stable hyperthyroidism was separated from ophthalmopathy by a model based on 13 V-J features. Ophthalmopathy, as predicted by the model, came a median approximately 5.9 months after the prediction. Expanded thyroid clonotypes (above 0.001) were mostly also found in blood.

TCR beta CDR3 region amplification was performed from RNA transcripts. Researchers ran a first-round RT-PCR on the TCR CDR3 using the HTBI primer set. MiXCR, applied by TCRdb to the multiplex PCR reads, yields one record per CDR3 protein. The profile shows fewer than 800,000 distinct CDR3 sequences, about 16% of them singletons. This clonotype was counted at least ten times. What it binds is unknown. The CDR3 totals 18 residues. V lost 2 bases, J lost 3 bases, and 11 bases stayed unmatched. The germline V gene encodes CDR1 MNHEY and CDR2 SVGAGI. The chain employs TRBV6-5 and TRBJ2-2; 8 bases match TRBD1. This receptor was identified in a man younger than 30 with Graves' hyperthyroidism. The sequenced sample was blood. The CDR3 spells CASSYGYWDRTYTGELFF. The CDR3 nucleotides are TGTGCCAGCAGTTACGGTTATTGGGACAGGACCTACACCGGGGAGCTGTTTTTT.